This T cell receptor (beta chain) emerged from a study of cytomegalovirus exposure and HLA in healthy donors. The CDR3 is 14 residues long. The germline CDR1 and CDR2 sequences are SNHLY and FYNNEI. Trimming removed 6 bases at V and 5 bases at J, with 15 bases between. Findings and limits, study-wide: A later analysis linked 15,000 to 20,000 TCR beta sequences to HLA alleles at 0.05 false discovery rate. Later, an analysis showed that TCR beta chains associated with HLA were more clonally expanded than others that were equally common.

The PCR made use of 60 Vbeta and 13 Jbeta primers. Per the study methods: Later, tens of millions of unique TCR beta chains were counted in an analysis, and some 9.9 million of them were shared. Sequencing used immunoSEQ multiplex PCR; TCRdb keeps in-frame clones, though not all of them. The D gene and trimming were derived from the DNA, and the V and J assignments and clone size from that table. The table has about 140,000 clones, approximately 79% seen once. Regarding this clone: Its antigen is as yet unknown.

The sequence was obtained from a woman aged 45-65 years in good health and CMV-seropositive. The source material was PBMCs. The V and J genes are TRBV2 and TRBJ2-3; D is possibly TRBD2 (5 bases). This CDR3 is CASRARAAVDTQYF. The CDR3 DNA reads as TGTGCCAGCAGAGCTAGGGCAGCGGTAGATACGCAGTATTTT. Combining the CDR3 with reference TRBV2 and TRBJ2-3 gives the whole variable domain EPEVTQTPSHQVTQMGQEVILRCVPISNHLYFYWYRQILGQKVEFLVSFYNNEISEKSEIFDDQFSVERPDGSNFTLKIRSTKLEDSAMYFCASRARAAVDTQYFGPGTRLTVL.